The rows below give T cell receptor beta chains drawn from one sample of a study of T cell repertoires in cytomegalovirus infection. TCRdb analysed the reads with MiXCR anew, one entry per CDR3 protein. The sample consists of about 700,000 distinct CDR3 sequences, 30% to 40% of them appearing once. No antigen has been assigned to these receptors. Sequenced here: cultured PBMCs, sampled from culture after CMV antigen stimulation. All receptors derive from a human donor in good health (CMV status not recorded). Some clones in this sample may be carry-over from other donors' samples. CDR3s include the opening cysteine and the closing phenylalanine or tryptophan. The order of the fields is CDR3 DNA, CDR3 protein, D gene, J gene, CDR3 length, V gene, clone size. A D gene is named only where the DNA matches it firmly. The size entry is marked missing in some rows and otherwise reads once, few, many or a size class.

cdr3_nt: TGTGCCAGCAGCCCGAGGACTAGCGGACGCAGCTCCTACAATGAGCAGTTCTTC
cdr3_aa: CASSPRTSGRSSYNEQFF
d_call: TRBD2
j_call: TRBJ2-1
cdr3_length: 18
v_call: TRBV7-2
clone_size: many

cdr3_nt: TGTGCCAGCAGCCAGGGACTAGTAGCCAAAAACATTCAGTACTTC
cdr3_aa: CASSQGLVAKNIQYF
d_call: TRBD2
j_call: TRBJ2-4
cdr3_length: 15
v_call: TRBV7-2
clone_size: many

cdr3_nt: TGTGCCAGCAGCCAAGATAGGAGTGGGAATGAAAAACTGTTTTTT
cdr3_aa: CASSQDRSGNEKLFF
d_call: NA
j_call: TRBJ1-4
cdr3_length: 15
v_call: TRBV4-2
clone_size: NA

cdr3_nt: TGTGCCAGCAATTTCTTTTCAGGAGGGAAGGATGGCTACACCTTC
cdr3_aa: CASNFFSGGKDGYTF
d_call: NA
j_call: TRBJ1-2
cdr3_length: 15
v_call: TRBV28
clone_size: NA

cdr3_nt: TGCGCCAGCAGCCTCAGACTAGCGGTAATGAACGGAGATACGCAGTATTTT
cdr3_aa: CASSLRLAVMNGDTQYF
d_call: TRBD2
j_call: TRBJ2-3
cdr3_length: 17
v_call: TRBV4-3
clone_size: few

cdr3_nt: TGCAGTGCTAGACCGAACACAGATACGCAGTATTTT
cdr3_aa: CSARPNTDTQYF
d_call: NA
j_call: TRBJ2-3
cdr3_length: 12
v_call: TRBV20-1
clone_size: NA

cdr3_nt: TGTGCCAGCAGCGTAGGTGGCCCCGACTACGAGCAGTACTTC
cdr3_aa: CASSVGGPDYEQYF
d_call: NA
j_call: TRBJ2-7
cdr3_length: 14
v_call: TRBV9
clone_size: NA

cdr3_nt: TGTGCCAGCAGCCTTATTAGGGGGACCAGGGGCGGGGAGCTGTTTTTT
cdr3_aa: CASSLIRGTRGGELFF
d_call: NA
j_call: TRBJ2-2
cdr3_length: 16
v_call: TRBV11-2
clone_size: few

cdr3_nt: TGTGCCAGCAGCTCTTACAGGGAAAACTACGAGCAGTACTTC
cdr3_aa: CASSSYRENYEQYF
d_call: NA
j_call: TRBJ2-7
cdr3_length: 14
v_call: TRBV7-9
clone_size: NA

cdr3_nt: TGTGCCATCAGTGAGTCAGGGGGTGGTCAGCCCCAGCATTTT
cdr3_aa: CAISESGGGQPQHF
d_call: NA
j_call: TRBJ1-5
cdr3_length: 14
v_call: TRBV10-3
clone_size: NA

cdr3_nt: TGTGCCAGCAGTGAAGCGCAGGGTCCTGGAAACACCATATATTTT
cdr3_aa: CASSEAQGPGNTIYF
d_call: NA
j_call: TRBJ1-3
cdr3_length: 15
v_call: TRBV2
clone_size: NA

cdr3_nt: TGCAGTGTTGGGTACAGGACCTACGAGCAGTACTTC
cdr3_aa: CSVGYRTYEQYF
d_call: NA
j_call: TRBJ2-7
cdr3_length: 12
v_call: TRBV20-1
clone_size: once

cdr3_nt: TGTGCCAGCAGCTTACGTAGCGGGACAGCTGGAAACACCATATATTTT
cdr3_aa: CASSLRSGTAGNTIYF
d_call: TRBD1
j_call: TRBJ1-3
cdr3_length: 16
v_call: TRBV7-2
clone_size: many

cdr3_nt: TGTGCCACCAGCAGAGATCGCGCCGCCACAGATACGCAGTATTTT
cdr3_aa: CATSRDRAATDTQYF
d_call: NA
j_call: TRBJ2-3
cdr3_length: 15
v_call: TRBV15
clone_size: few

cdr3_nt: TGCAGCGGAACCGGGACAGACACCTACGAGCAGTACTTC
cdr3_aa: CSGTGTDTYEQYF
d_call: TRBD1
j_call: TRBJ2-7
cdr3_length: 13
v_call: TRBV20-1
clone_size: NA

cdr3_nt: TGCAGTGCTAACCCTGGGACTAGTGGGGAGACCCAGTACTTC
cdr3_aa: CSANPGTSGETQYF
d_call: TRBD2
j_call: TRBJ2-5
cdr3_length: 14
v_call: TRBV20-1
clone_size: NA

cdr3_nt: TGTGCCAGCAGCCAGCCGACCGGGAATAATGAAAAACTGTTTTTT
cdr3_aa: CASSQPTGNNEKLFF
d_call: NA
j_call: TRBJ1-4
cdr3_length: 15
v_call: TRBV7-9
clone_size: few

cdr3_nt: TGTGCCAGCAGTTACTCGAACGGGGGCAATGAGCAGTTCTTC
cdr3_aa: CASSYSNGGNEQFF
d_call: NA
j_call: TRBJ2-1
cdr3_length: 14
v_call: TRBV6-6
clone_size: NA

cdr3_nt: TGTGCCAGCTCACCCCCCGGGACAGAAGAAGAAAAACTGTTTTTT
cdr3_aa: CASSPPGTEEEKLFF
d_call: TRBD1
j_call: TRBJ1-4
cdr3_length: 15
v_call: TRBV7-9
clone_size: many

cdr3_nt: TGTGCCAGCAGCCTGTTATACGGCACTGAAGCTTTCTTT
cdr3_aa: CASSLLYGTEAFF
d_call: NA
j_call: TRBJ1-1
cdr3_length: 13
v_call: TRBV11-2
clone_size: NA

cdr3_nt: TGTGCCAGTACCCCGACATCTGGAGGCACAGATACGCAGTATTTT
cdr3_aa: CASTPTSGGTDTQYF
d_call: NA
j_call: TRBJ2-3
cdr3_length: 15
v_call: TRBV19
clone_size: few

cdr3_nt: TGTGCCAGCAGTTCTCCGGGACAGCATGCCTACGAGCAGTACTTC
cdr3_aa: CASSSPGQHAYEQYF
d_call: TRBD1
j_call: TRBJ2-7
cdr3_length: 15
v_call: TRBV6-2/TRBV6-3
clone_size: few

cdr3_nt: TGTGCCACTGTGCCGGGACCGGGGAACACTGAAGCTTTCTTT
cdr3_aa: CATVPGPGNTEAFF
d_call: NA
j_call: TRBJ1-1
cdr3_length: 14
v_call: TRBV15
clone_size: few

cdr3_nt: TGTGCCAGCAGCTTGGGTAGCGTCTACAATGAGCAGTTCTTC
cdr3_aa: CASSLGSVYNEQFF
d_call: NA
j_call: TRBJ2-1
cdr3_length: 14
v_call: TRBV7-9
clone_size: few

cdr3_nt: TGCGCCAGCAGTCAATCCGCGGGAGTCTACAATGAGCAGTTCTTC
cdr3_aa: CASSQSAGVYNEQFF
d_call: TRBD2
j_call: TRBJ2-1
cdr3_length: 15
v_call: TRBV23-1
clone_size: few

cdr3_nt: TGTGCCAGCAGAGTATTACAGACCGCCTCCGTGAACACTGAAGCTTTCTTT
cdr3_aa: CASRVLQTASVNTEAFF
d_call: NA
j_call: TRBJ1-1
cdr3_length: 17
v_call: TRBV6-6
clone_size: NA

cdr3_nt: TGTGCCAGCAGTTTAGAGGCTTGGGCGAAAGCTTTCTTT
cdr3_aa: CASSLEAWAKAFF
d_call: NA
j_call: TRBJ1-1
cdr3_length: 13
v_call: TRBV12-3/TRBV12-4
clone_size: few

cdr3_nt: TGTGCCAGCAGCGGCGGGACAGAGAATGAAAAACTGTTTTTT
cdr3_aa: CASSGGTENEKLFF
d_call: TRBD1
j_call: TRBJ1-4
cdr3_length: 14
v_call: TRBV9
clone_size: once

cdr3_nt: TGTGCCAGCTCACCACGGTACGGGGGGCCGAACAATGAGCAGTTCTTC
cdr3_aa: CASSPRYGGPNNEQFF
d_call: NA
j_call: TRBJ2-1
cdr3_length: 16
v_call: TRBV18
clone_size: NA

cdr3_nt: TGTGCCAGCAGTGTTAAATCTTCATTT
cdr3_aa: CASSVKSSF
d_call: NA
j_call: TRBJ1-5
cdr3_length: 9
v_call: TRBV6-2/TRBV6-3
clone_size: NA

cdr3_nt: TGTGCCAGAGGACAGCTTTCCTTTAAATCGCGGAATGAAAAACTGTTTTTT
cdr3_aa: CARGQLSFKSRNEKLFF
d_call: NA
j_call: TRBJ1-4
cdr3_length: 17
v_call: TRBV11-3
clone_size: NA

cdr3_nt: TGTGCCAGTAGTTCGAGACTAGCGGGACAAGACAATGAGCAGTTCTTC
cdr3_aa: CASSSRLAGQDNEQFF
d_call: TRBD2
j_call: TRBJ2-1
cdr3_length: 16
v_call: TRBV19
clone_size: NA

cdr3_nt: TGTGCCAGCAGCTTAGAACGGCCGGGGGATGAGCAGTTCTTC
cdr3_aa: CASSLERPGDEQFF
d_call: NA
j_call: TRBJ2-1
cdr3_length: 14
v_call: TRBV11-2
clone_size: few

cdr3_nt: TGCAGTGCTAGAGATCCTCATTCCGGGACTAGCGGCTACAATGAGCAGTTCTTC
cdr3_aa: CSARDPHSGTSGYNEQFF
d_call: TRBD2
j_call: TRBJ2-1
cdr3_length: 18
v_call: TRBV20-1
clone_size: few

cdr3_nt: TGTGCCAGCAGCCGGTCGGGGTACAGCTCTGGAAACACCATATATTTT
cdr3_aa: CASSRSGYSSGNTIYF
d_call: NA
j_call: TRBJ1-3
cdr3_length: 16
v_call: TRBV2
clone_size: NA

cdr3_nt: TGTGCCAGCAGCCCACGGATCCTAACTGAAGCTTTCTTT
cdr3_aa: CASSPRILTEAFF
d_call: NA
j_call: TRBJ1-1
cdr3_length: 13
v_call: TRBV6-1
clone_size: NA

cdr3_nt: TGTGCCAGCAGCATAATCAAGGGACGAGATCAGCCCCAGCATTTT
cdr3_aa: CASSIIKGRDQPQHF
d_call: NA
j_call: TRBJ1-5
cdr3_length: 15
v_call: TRBV6-1
clone_size: few

cdr3_nt: TGTGCCAGCAGCCTCCGGGGCTACTACGAGCAGTACTTC
cdr3_aa: CASSLRGYYEQYF
d_call: NA
j_call: TRBJ2-7
cdr3_length: 13
v_call: TRBV7-2
clone_size: NA

cdr3_nt: TGCAGTGCTCGGGGGGGGTTCGTGCGAGCCTACGAGCAGTACTTC
cdr3_aa: CSARGGFVRAYEQYF
d_call: TRBD2
j_call: TRBJ2-7
cdr3_length: 15
v_call: TRBV20-1
clone_size: NA

cdr3_nt: TGTGCCAGCAGCTTCCGGGACTACTCCTACGAGCAGTACTTC
cdr3_aa: CASSFRDYSYEQYF
d_call: TRBD2
j_call: TRBJ2-7
cdr3_length: 14
v_call: TRBV7-2
clone_size: NA